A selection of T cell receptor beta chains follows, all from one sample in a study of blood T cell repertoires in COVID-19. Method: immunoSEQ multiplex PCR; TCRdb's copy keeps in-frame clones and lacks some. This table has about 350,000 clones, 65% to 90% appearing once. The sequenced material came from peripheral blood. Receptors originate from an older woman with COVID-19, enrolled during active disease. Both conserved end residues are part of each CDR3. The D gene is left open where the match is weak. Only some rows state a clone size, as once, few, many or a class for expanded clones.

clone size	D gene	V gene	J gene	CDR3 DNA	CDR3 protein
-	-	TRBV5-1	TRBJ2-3	TGCGCCAGCAGCTTGGTGGGACTCTTCAGCACAGATACGCAGTATTTT	CASSLVGLFSTDTQYF
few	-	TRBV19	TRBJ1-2	TGTGCCAGTGCGGCACAGGCGACTAACTATGGCTACACCTTC	CASAAQATNYGYTF
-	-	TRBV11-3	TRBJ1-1	TGTGCCAGCAGCTTAGATCCTTACGGGAACACTGAAGCTTTCTTT	CASSLDPYGNTEAFF
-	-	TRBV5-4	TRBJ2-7	TGTGCCAGCAGCTTAGGAGGGACCTACGAGCAGTACTTC	CASSLGGTYEQYF
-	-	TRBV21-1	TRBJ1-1	TGTGCCAGCAGCAAGGCCGCAGGGAAAGGGTGCACTGAAGCTTTCTTT	CASSKAAGKGCTEAFF
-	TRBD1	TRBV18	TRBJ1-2	TGTGCCAGCTCACCAGGCCGTGGTGAGGGGGCCTCTGGCTACACCTTC	CASSPGRGEGASGYTF
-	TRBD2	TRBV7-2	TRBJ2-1	TGTGCCAGCAGCTTAGTAGGGCGGGGGGGATTCAACAATGAGCAGTTCTTC	CASSLVGRGGFNNEQFF
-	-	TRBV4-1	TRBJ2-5	TGCGCCAGCAGCCAACGGAACTCCGGGGGAGAGACCCAGTACTTC	CASSQRNSGGETQYF
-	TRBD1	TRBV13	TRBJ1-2	TGTGCCAGCAGCGCAGGGGGTTTAGGTGGCTACACCTTC	CASSAGGLGGYTF
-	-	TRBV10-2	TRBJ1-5	TGCGCCAGCAGTGAGTCAAGACAGGGCAATCAGCCCCAGCATTTT	CASSESRQGNQPQHF